This T cell receptor (beta chain) emerged from a study of blood T cell repertoires in COVID-19. Study overall: Samples of COVID-19 (acute and convalescent) were obtained from the United States, Italy and Spain.

The authors' processing: It was from reference gene primer amplification that nucleated cell counts were estimated. Here immunoSEQ multiplex PCR was the method, and the copy in TCRdb shows in-frame clones only, minus some. From that table come the V and J calls and clone size; the DNA was used to work out D and trimming. This repertoire shows about 220,000 clones, 84% found once; its top ten account for roughly 5%. CDR3 size: 16 residues. CDR1 and CDR2 from the germline V gene are LNHDA and SQIVND (reference sequence). V dropped 6 bases and J dropped 6; count of bases not matched to a gene: 13. This chain connects TRBV19 to TRBJ2-5; 10 bases match TRBD2. This clonotype was sampled from a woman in her sixties who had recovered from COVID-19. The sequenced sample consisted of peripheral blood. The CDR3 is CASSLTWSGGGQTQYF. The CDR3, as DNA: TGTGCCAGTAGCCTGACTTGGAGCGGGGGGGGCCAGACCCAGTACTTC.